Presented here are 25 T cell receptor beta chains from one specimen sequenced in a study of CD8 T cells in Susac syndrome. RNA, at roughly 0.45 to 1 ug, was reverse transcribed with random hexamers. TCRdb re-called the immunoSEQ multiplex PCR reads with MiXCR, one entry per CDR3 protein. The data show about 150,000 distinct CDR3 sequences, with over 95% seen just once and roughly 0.15% held by the top ten. The sample taken for sequencing was CD8+ T cells from PBMCs. Receptors originate from a human donor with multiple sclerosis.

This chain joins TRBV9 and TRBJ1-2; 10 bases line up with TRBD1. CDR1 and CDR2 from the germline V gene are SGDLS and YYNGEE. This CDR3 has 16 residues. V shed 0 bases and J 4 bases; nucleotides not matched to a gene: 6. The CDR3 bases are TGTGCCAGCAGCGTAGGAGACAGGGGGCTACCCTATGGCTACACCTTC. Its protein is CASSVGDRGLPYGYTF. Supplemented by reference TRBV9 and TRBJ1-2, the full variable domain reads DSGVTQTPKHLITATGQRVTLRCSPRSGDLSVYWYQQSLDQGLQFLIQYYNGEERAKGNILERFSAQQFPDLHSELNLSSLELGDSALYFCASSVGDRGLPYGYTFGSGTRLTVV.

This clonotype has just one count. The rearrangement joins TRBV19 to TRBJ2-7, with D possibly TRBD1 on 6 matching bases. Per the germline V gene, CDR1 is LNHDA and CDR2 is SQIVND (reference sequence). Between the trimmed V and J ends, which lost 3 bases and 2 bases, there was a span of 11 bases. CDR3 length: 14 residues. The CDR3 DNA is TGTGCCAGTAGTATGTCGGCAGGGGCCTACGAGCAGTACGTC. The encoded protein is CASSMSAGAYEQYV.

The rearrangement joins TRBV30 to TRBJ1-1; perhaps TRBD1 as D (6 bases). Trimming removed 4 bases from V and 6 bases from J, with 12 bases in between. Germline assignment: CDR1 GTSNPN and CDR2 SVGIG (reference sequence). The length of the CDR3 is 12 residues. The CDR3 DNA follows: TGTGCCTGGACCCTGGGGGGCTCTGAAGCTTTCTTT. This gives the protein CAWTLGGSEAFF.

In this sample, this clonotype turned up once. This chain connects TRBV20-1 to TRBJ2-7, with D unclear. Germline assignment: CDR1 DFQATT and CDR2 SNEGSKA (reference sequence). The length of the CDR3 is 15 residues. The ends were cut back, 0 bases at V and 3 bases at J, with 15 bases in the middle. The CDR3 is CSARDGLVSVYEQYF. The CDR3 region has the DNA TGCAGTGCTAGAGATGGGTTAGTAAGTGTCTACGAGCAGTACTTC.

The gene calls are TRBV5-6 and TRBJ2-7; D gene unclear. The germline V and J ends were trimmed by 2 bases and 3 bases, with 6 bases remaining between them. This CDR3 is built from 12 residues. Germline-derived CDR1 and CDR2 are SGHDT and YYEEEE. CDR3 residues: CASSFSHYEQYF. The CDR3 DNA is TGTGCCAGCAGCTTTTCTCACTACGAGCAGTACTTC.

The chain carries TRBV18 and TRBJ2-1, with D tentatively TRBD2 (6 bases). CDR3 length: 16 residues. V was cut by 0 bases and J by 0 bases, with 9 bases left in between. Germline values: CDR1 KGHSH, CDR2 LQKENI. CDR3 residues: CASSPPFGSSYNEQFF. The CDR3 DNA reads as TGTGCCAGCTCACCACCGTTCGGGAGCTCCTACAATGAGCAGTTCTTC.

V and J are TRBV12-3 or TRBV12-4 and TRBJ2-2; TRBD2 matches 9 bases. This CDR3 has 16 residues. The ends lost 5 bases at V and 2 bases at J; junction bases unmatched: 6. The CDR3 region is CASSTRLADNTGELFF. Written as DNA, the CDR3 is TGTGCCAGCAGTACCAGACTAGCGGATAACACCGGGGAGCTGTTTTTT.

This chain connects TRBV27 to TRBJ1-1; a possible D gene is TRBD1 (5 bases). V gave up 4 bases and J gave up 1 base, with 7 bases separating them. CDR3 length: 13 amino acids. CDR1 and CDR2 (germline): MNHEY, SMNVEV (reference sequence). The CDR3 here is CASSYRGNTEAFF. As DNA, the CDR3 is TGTGCCAGCAGTTATAGGGGGAACACTGAAGCTTTCTTT.

The chain has TRBV20-1 and TRBJ1-5, with TRBD1 identical over 7 bases. Germline V gene lookup returns CDR1 DFQATT and CDR2 SNEGSKA (reference sequence). V shed 5 bases, J shed 0 bases, and the junction held 1 base outside the gene matches. The CDR3 spans 13 residues. The CDR3 DNA is TGCAGTGCTCGACAGGGTAGCAATCAGCCCCAGCATTTT. Protein product: CSARQGSNQPQHF.

The chain is built from TRBV15 and TRBJ2-3; D is uncertain. This CDR3 comprises 14 residues. Germline CDR1 LNHNV, CDR2 YYDKDF (reference sequence). Deletions cut 2 bases from V and 4 bases from J, with 10 bases between. Here the CDR3 DNA reads TGTGCCACCAGCAGAACTGGGCTCGCAGATACGCAGTATTTT. Residues: CATSRTGLADTQYF.

This sequence joins TRBV25-1 and TRBJ2-7; no definite D call. Per germline, CDR1 MGHDK and CDR2 SYGVNS. This CDR3 has 13 amino acids. Trimming shortened V by 4 bases and J by 3 bases, and 10 bases separated the two germline ends. The CDR3 DNA follows: TGTGCCAGCAGTGTCCCATCCGACTACGAGCAGTACTTC. As protein: CASSVPSDYEQYF.

V gene TRBV12-3 or TRBV12-4 combines with J gene TRBJ2-3; D is possibly TRBD2 (5 bases). Trimming cost V 6 bases and J 3 bases, with 10 bases left between them. The CDR3 covers 13 residues. CDR3 DNA sequence: TGTGCCAGCAGGCCCGGGGTGACAGATACGCAGTATTTT. This gives the protein CASRPGVTDTQYF.

CDR3 residues: CASSYSRVPGSTDTQYF. CDR3 DNA: TGTGCCAGCAGTTACTCGAGGGTGCCAGGAAGCACAGATACGCAGTATTTT. The gene calls are TRBV6-5 and TRBJ2-3; a weak D match, TRBD2 (5 bases). Trimming stripped 0 bases from V and 0 bases from J, with 13 bases between. This CDR3 spans 17 amino acids. Germline V gives CDR1 MNHEY, CDR2 SVGAGI.

The gene calls are TRBV6-4 and TRBJ1-2, with TRBD1 identical over 8 bases. CDR1 and CDR2 (germline): MRHNA, SNTAGT. This CDR3 region has 15 residues. After removal of 5 bases from V and 6 bases from J, the junction contained 11 bases not matched to a gene. The CDR3 here is CASSISPGGADGYTF. CDR3 nucleotides: TGTGCCAGCAGTATTTCTCCAGGGGGCGCGGATGGCTACACCTTC.

The genes are TRBV2 and TRBJ2-7; no clear D. The CDR3 is 14 residues long. The germline V gene has CDR1 SNHLY and CDR2 FYNNEI. Trimming shortened V by 4 bases and J by 7 bases, and 17 bases separated the two germline ends. CDR3 sequence reads: CASSGASRHWEQYF. CDR3 nucleotide sequence: TGTGCCAGCAGTGGGGCATCCCGCCACTGGGAGCAGTACTTC.

This clonotype was picked up a small number of times. This chain links TRBV9 with TRBJ2-3; no clear D gene. From germline, CDR1 is SGDLS and CDR2 YYNGEE. The CDR3 runs to 12 residues. V shed 3 bases and J shed 0 bases, with 2 bases lying between them. The CDR3 nucleotides are TGTGCCAGCAGCGCTAGCACAGATACGCAGTATTTT. Its protein is CASSASTDTQYF.

The chain carries TRBV20-1 and TRBJ2-7; D ambiguous. Germline loops: CDR1 DFQATT, CDR2 SNEGSKA (reference sequence). V was cut by 3 bases and J by 3 bases, with 3 bases left in between. CDR3 length: 10 residues. The CDR3 DNA reads as TGCAGTGCTAGGGGCTACGAGCAGTACTTC. This encodes CSARGYEQYF.

This clonotype was observed a single time. The rearrangement joins TRBV20-1 to TRBJ2-3; no definite D call. Trimming stripped 2 bases from V and 0 bases from J, with 6 bases between. There are 13 residues in the CDR3. In germline, CDR1 is DFQATT, CDR2 SNEGSKA (reference sequence). The CDR3 region is CSARPPSTDTQYF. The CDR3 DNA follows: TGCAGTGCTAGACCGCCTAGCACAGATACGCAGTATTTT.

This clonotype was recorded only once. CDR3 protein: CASSQEGSGAYGYTF. The CDR3 coding sequence is TGTGCCAGCAGCCAAGAGGGCAGTGGAGCCTATGGCTACACCTTC. The chain has TRBV3-1 and TRBJ1-2, with unresolved D. Trimming left V 0 bases short and J 4 bases short, with 12 bases between. The CDR3 is 15 residues long. CDR1 is LGHDT and CDR2 is YNNKEL in the germline V gene (reference sequence).

The chain is built from TRBV7-6 and TRBJ2-1, with a tentative D call TRBD1 (5 bases). Trimming stripped 1 base from V and 9 bases from J, with 10 bases between. The germline V gene has CDR1 SGHVS and CDR2 FNYEAQ. The CDR3 is 13 amino acids. The CDR3 reads CASSLEERGEQFF. The CDR3 DNA follows: TGTGCCAGCAGCTTAGAGGAAAGGGGTGAGCAGTTCTTC.

The J gene is TRBJ2-5, the V gene TRBV9, with unresolved D. Trimming stripped 2 bases from V and 5 bases from J, with 10 bases between. The CDR3 consists of 13 residues. The germline CDR1 and CDR2 sequences are SGDLS and YYNGEE. Written as DNA, the CDR3 is TGTGCCAGCAGCGTGGGTTCAGTCGAGACCCAGTACTTC. Translation gives CASSVGSVETQYF.

The J gene is TRBJ2-7, the V gene TRBV12-3 or TRBV12-4, with 7 bases that match TRBD1. The J segment lost 1 base and the V segment lost 6 bases, leaving 6 bases of the junction unmatched. CDR3 length: 14 amino acids. DNA of the CDR3: TGTGCCAGCAGGGCCGGGACAGCTTCCTACGAGCAGTACTTC. It yields the protein CASRAGTASYEQYF.

The rearrangement uses TRBV27 and TRBJ2-7; perhaps TRBD2 as D (5 bases). The CDR3 has 15 amino acids. Looked up from germline, CDR1 is MNHEY and CDR2 is SMNVEV (reference sequence). Trimming pared 0 bases from V and 3 bases from J, leaving 12 bases between. The CDR3 coding sequence is TGTGCCAGCAGTTTATCGGGAGTAAGAAACTACGAGCAGTACTTC. As protein: CASSLSGVRNYEQYF.

The chain carries TRBV9 and TRBJ2-3; D unclear. The germline CDR1 and CDR2 sequences are SGDLS and YYNGEE. Trimming left V 5 bases short and J 4 bases short, with 5 bases between. There are 11 residues in the CDR3. The CDR3: CASRSADTQYF. CDR3 sequence (DNA): TGTGCCAGCAGATCTGCAGATACGCAGTATTTT.

The gene calls are TRBV6-1 and TRBJ2-1; a possible D gene is TRBD2 (6 bases). Trimming pared 1 base from V and 5 bases from J, leaving 9 bases between. Germline CDR1 MNHNS, CDR2 SASEGT. The CDR3 totals 14 residues. This chain's CDR3 is CASSEEEGHNEQFF. DNA for the CDR3: TGTGCCAGCAGTGAAGAGGAGGGGCACAATGAGCAGTTCTTC.